Shown below are 6 T cell receptor beta chains from a single sample sequenced in a study of T cells in localized non-small cell lung cancer. Only in-frame clones appear in the TCRdb table, and some are missing; sequencing was by immunoSEQ multiplex PCR. The sample gives about 33,000 clones, 90% to 95% of which show up once; approximately 5.4% is in the top ten. Sequenced here: PBMCs, sampled before any cancer treatment. The receptors stem from a man aged 40 to 70 with stage II lung adenocarcinoma.

V usage is TRBV16 and J usage is TRBJ1-3; 9 bases line up with TRBD1. The CDR3 covers 16 residues. The J segment lost 3 bases and the V segment lost 8 bases, leaving 11 bases of the junction unmatched. In germline, CDR1 is KGHSY, CDR2 FQNENV. In nucleotides, the CDR3 is TGTGCCAGCGCTGAAACCGGGACAGGGTTTGGAAACACCATATATTTT. Translated, it gives CASAETGTGFGNTIYF.

This clone was detected only a few times. This chain joins TRBV19 and TRBJ1-1; 11 bases agree with TRBD1. The CDR3 has 14 amino acids. The J segment lost 4 bases and the V segment lost 5 bases, leaving 3 bases of the junction unmatched. Germline loops: CDR1 LNHDA, CDR2 SQIVND (reference sequence). As DNA, the CDR3 is TGTGCCAGTAGTGCAGGGACAGGGGGCACTGAAGCTTTCTTT. This gives the protein CASSAGTGGTEAFF.

This rearrangement joins TRBV28 to TRBJ1-2; D is undetermined. Trimming took off 5 bases at V and 5 bases at J, with 15 bases between the two ends. The CDR3 has 14 amino acids. Germline CDR1 is MDHEN and CDR2 is SYDVKM. The CDR3: CASSLSEFGYGYTF. In DNA form, the CDR3 reads TGTGCCAGCAGTCTCTCCGAGTTTGGGTATGGCTACACCTTC.

The rearrangement joins TRBV7-9 to TRBJ1-3; possibly TRBD1 for D (5 bases). CDR1 SEHNR and CDR2 FQNEAQ come from the germline V gene (reference sequence). The CDR3 consists of 13 residues. Trimming shortened V by 8 bases and J by 7 bases, and 15 bases separated the two germline ends. Here the CDR3 DNA reads TGTGCCAGCCTCCCCTTCCAGGGTAACACCATATATTTT. Amino acids: CASLPFQGNTIYF.

The chain links TRBV7-9 to TRBJ2-7, with a tentative D call TRBD1 (6 bases). This CDR3 has 14 amino acids. Trimming cost V 3 bases and J 0 bases, with 9 bases left between them. Germline CDR1 reads SEHNR; CDR2 reads FQNEAQ (reference sequence). The CDR3 loop is CASSFTGLSYEQYF. The DNA for the CDR3 is TGTGCCAGCAGCTTTACAGGGCTCTCCTACGAGCAGTACTTC.

CDR3 residues: CASSLGGRARNQPQHF. The CDR3 nucleotides read TGTGCCAGCAGCTTAGGCGGCAGGGCGCGCAATCAGCCCCAGCATTTT. The rearrangement uses TRBV7-2 and TRBJ1-5; perhaps TRBD1 as D (5 bases). Per the germline V gene, CDR1 is SGHTA and CDR2 is FQGNSA. The CDR3 is 16 amino acids. The V end lost 1 base, the J end lost 2 bases, and 12 bases lay between the germline ends.